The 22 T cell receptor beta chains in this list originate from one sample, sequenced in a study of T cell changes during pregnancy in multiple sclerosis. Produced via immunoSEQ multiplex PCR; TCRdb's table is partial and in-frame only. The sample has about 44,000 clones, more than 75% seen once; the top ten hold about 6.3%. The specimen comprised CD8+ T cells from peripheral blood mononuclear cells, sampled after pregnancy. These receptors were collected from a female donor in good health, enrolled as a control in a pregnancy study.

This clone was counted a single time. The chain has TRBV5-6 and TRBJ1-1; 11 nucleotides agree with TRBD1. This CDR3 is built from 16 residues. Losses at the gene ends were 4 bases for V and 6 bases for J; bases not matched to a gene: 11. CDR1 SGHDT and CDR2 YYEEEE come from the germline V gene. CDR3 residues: CASSKGQGALLAEAFF. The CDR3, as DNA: TGTGCCAGCAGCAAAGGACAGGGGGCGCTTCTGGCTGAAGCTTTCTTT. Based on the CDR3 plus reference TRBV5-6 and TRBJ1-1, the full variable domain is DAGVTQSPTHLIKTRGQQVTLRCSPKSGHDTVSWYQQALGQGPQFIFQYYEEEERQRGNFPDRFSGHQFPNYSSELNVNALLLGDSALYLCASSKGQGALLAEAFFGQGTRLTVV.

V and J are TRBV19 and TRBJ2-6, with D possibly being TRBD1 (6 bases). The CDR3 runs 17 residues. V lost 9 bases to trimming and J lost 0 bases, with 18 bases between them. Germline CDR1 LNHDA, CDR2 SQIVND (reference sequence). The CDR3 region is CASQGWDPLSGANVLTF. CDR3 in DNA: TGTGCCAGCCAGGGGTGGGACCCACTCTCTGGGGCCAACGTCCTGACTTTC. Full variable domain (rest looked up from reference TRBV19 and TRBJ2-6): DGGITQSPKYLFRKEGQNVTLSCEQNLNHDAMYWYRQDPGQGLRLIYYSQIVNDFQKGDIAEGYSVSREKKESFPLTVTSAQKNPTAFYLCASQGWDPLSGANVLTFGAGSRLTVL.

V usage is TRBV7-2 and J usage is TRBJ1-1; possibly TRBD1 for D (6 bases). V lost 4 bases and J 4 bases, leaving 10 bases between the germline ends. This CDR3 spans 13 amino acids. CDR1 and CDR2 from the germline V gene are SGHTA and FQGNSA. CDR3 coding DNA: TGTGCCAGCAGCTCCAGGGGTGTCACTGAAGCTTTCTTT. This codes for CASSSRGVTEAFF.

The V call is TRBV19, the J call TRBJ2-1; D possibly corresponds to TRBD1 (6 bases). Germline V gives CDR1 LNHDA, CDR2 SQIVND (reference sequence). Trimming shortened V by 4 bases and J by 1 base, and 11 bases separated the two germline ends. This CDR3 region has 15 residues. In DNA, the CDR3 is TGTGCCAGTAGTACGGAGAGGGGGTCCTACAATGAGCAGTTCTTC. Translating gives CASSTERGSYNEQFF.

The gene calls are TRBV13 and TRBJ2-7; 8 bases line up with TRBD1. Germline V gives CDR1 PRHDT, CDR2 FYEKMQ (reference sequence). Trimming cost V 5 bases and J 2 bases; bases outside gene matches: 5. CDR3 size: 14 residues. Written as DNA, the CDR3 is TGTGCCAGCAGCCTCCGGGACAGGCCCTACGAGCAGTACTTC. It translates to CASSLRDRPYEQYF.

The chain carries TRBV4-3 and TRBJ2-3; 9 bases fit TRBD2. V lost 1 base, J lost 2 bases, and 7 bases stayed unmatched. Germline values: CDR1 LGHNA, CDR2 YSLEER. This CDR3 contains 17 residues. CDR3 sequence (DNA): TGCGCCAGCAGCCAAGTAGTAGCGGGGGCCCACACAGATACGCAGTATTTT. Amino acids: CASSQVVAGAHTDTQYF.

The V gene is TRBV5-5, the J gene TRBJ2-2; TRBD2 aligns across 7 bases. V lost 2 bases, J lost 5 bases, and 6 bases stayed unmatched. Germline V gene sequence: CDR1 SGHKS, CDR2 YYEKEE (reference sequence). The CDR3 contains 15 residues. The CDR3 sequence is CASSFRGVVTGELFF. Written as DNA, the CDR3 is TGTGCCAGCAGCTTTCGGGGGGTGGTAACCGGGGAGCTGTTTTTT. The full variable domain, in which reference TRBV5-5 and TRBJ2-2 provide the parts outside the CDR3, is DAGVTQSPTHLIKTRGQQVTLRCSPISGHKSVSWYQQVLGQGPQFIFQYYEKEERGRGNFPDRFSARQFPNYSSELNVNALLLGDSALYLCASSFRGVVTGELFFGEGSRLTVL.

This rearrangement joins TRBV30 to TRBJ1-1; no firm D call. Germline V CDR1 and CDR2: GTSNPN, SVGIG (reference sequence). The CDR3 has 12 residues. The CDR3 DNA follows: TGTGGGGTGTATTGGGAGGACACTGAAGCTTTCTTT. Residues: CGVYWEDTEAFF.

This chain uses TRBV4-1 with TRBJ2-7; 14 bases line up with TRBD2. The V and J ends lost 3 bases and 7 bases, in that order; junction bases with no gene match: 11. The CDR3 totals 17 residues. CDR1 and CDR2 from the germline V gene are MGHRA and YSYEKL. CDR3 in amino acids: CASSQAQTSGGAGEQYF. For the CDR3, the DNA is TGCGCCAGCAGCCAGGCCCAGACTAGCGGGGGGGCCGGAGAGCAGTACTTC.

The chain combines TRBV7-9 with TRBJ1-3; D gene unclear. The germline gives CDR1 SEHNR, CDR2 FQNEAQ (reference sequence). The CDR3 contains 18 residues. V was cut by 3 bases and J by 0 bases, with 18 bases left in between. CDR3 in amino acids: CASSLPLKASSSGNTIYF. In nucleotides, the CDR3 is TGTGCCAGCAGCTTGCCCCTTAAAGCCTCGAGCTCTGGAAACACCATATATTTT.

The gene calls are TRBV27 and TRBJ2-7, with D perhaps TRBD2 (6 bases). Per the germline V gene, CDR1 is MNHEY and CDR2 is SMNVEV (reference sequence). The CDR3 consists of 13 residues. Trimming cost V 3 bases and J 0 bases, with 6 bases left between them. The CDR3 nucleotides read TGTGCCAGCAGTTTGGGAGGCTCCTACGAGCAGTACTTC. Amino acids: CASSLGGSYEQYF.

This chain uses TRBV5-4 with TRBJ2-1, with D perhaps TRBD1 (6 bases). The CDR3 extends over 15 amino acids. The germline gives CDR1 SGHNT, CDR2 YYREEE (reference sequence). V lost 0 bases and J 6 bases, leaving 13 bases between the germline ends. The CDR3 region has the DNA TGTGCCAGCAGCTTGGGACAGGCTTTTTCCAATGAGCAGTTCTTC. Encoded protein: CASSLGQAFSNEQFF.

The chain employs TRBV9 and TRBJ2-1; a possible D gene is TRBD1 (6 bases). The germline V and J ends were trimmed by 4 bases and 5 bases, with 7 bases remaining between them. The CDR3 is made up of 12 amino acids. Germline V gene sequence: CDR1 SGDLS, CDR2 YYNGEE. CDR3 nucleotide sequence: TGTGCCAGCAGCCGGACAGACAATGAGCAGTTCTTC. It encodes CASSRTDNEQFF.

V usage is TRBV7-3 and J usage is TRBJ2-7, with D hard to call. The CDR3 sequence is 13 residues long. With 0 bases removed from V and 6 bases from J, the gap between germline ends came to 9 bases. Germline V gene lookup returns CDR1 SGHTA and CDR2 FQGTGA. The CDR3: CASSLTNSGEQYF. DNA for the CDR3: TGTGCCAGCAGCTTAACAAACTCGGGCGAGCAGTACTTC.

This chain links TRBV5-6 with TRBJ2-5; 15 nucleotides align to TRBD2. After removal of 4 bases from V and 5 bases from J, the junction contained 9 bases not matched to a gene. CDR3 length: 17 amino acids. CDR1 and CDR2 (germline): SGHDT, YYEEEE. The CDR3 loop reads CASSLGLAGGPRETQYF. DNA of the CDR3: TGTGCCAGCAGCCTCGGACTAGCGGGGGGGCCGCGGGAGACCCAGTACTTC.

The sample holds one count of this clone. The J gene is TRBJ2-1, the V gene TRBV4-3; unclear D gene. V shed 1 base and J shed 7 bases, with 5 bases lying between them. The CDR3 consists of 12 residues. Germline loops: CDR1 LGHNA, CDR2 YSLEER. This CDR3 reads CASSQGRNEQFF. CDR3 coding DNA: TGCGCCAGCAGCCAAGGTAGAAATGAGCAGTTCTTC.

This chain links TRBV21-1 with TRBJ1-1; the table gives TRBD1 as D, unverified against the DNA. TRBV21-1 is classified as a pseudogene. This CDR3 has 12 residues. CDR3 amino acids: CAATGGSAEAFF. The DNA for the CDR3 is TGTGCCGCGACAGGGGGCAGTGCTGAAGCTTTCTTT.

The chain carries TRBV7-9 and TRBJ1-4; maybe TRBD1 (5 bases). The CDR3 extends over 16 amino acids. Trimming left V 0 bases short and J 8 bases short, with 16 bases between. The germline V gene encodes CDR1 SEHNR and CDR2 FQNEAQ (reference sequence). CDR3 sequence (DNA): TGTGCCAGCAGCTTAGCTAGGAGGGGAGAGAAAGAAAAACTGTTTTTT. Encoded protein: CASSLARRGEKEKLFF.

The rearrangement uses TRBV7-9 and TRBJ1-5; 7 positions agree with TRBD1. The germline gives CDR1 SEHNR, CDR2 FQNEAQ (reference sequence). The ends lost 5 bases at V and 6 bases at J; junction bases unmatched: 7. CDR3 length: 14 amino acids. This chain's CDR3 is CASSPIQGSQPQHF. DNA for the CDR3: TGTGCCAGCAGCCCTATACAGGGGAGTCAGCCCCAGCATTTT.

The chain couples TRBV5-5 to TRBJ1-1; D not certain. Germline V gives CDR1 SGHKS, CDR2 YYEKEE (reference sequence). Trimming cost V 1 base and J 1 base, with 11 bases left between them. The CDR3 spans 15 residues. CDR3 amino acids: CASSLYSGENTEAFF. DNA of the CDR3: TGTGCCAGCAGCTTGTATTCGGGAGAGAACACTGAAGCTTTCTTT. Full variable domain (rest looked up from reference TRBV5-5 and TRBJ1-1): DAGVTQSPTHLIKTRGQQVTLRCSPISGHKSVSWYQQVLGQGPQFIFQYYEKEERGRGNFPDRFSARQFPNYSSELNVNALLLGDSALYLCASSLYSGENTEAFFGQGTRLTVV.

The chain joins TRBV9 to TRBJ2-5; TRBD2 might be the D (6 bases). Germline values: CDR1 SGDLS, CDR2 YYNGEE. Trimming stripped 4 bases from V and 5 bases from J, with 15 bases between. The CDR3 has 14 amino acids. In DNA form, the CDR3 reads TGTGCCAGCAGCTCCGGGGGACGGCCCGAGACCCAGTACTTC. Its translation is CASSSGGRPETQYF.

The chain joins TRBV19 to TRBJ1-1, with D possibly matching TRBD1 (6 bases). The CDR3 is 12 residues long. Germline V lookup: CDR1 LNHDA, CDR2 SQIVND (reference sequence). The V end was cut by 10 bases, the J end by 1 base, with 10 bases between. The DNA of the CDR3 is TGTGCCACCGGGACATCGAACACTGAAGCTTTCTTT. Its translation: CATGTSNTEAFF.